Presented here are 9 T cell receptor beta chains from one specimen sequenced in a study of cytomegalovirus exposure and HLA in healthy donors (dated by TCRdb to the late 2010s). Libraries were built with the immunoSEQ multiplex PCR assay. A mixture of 60 forward primers for TCR Vbeta segments and 13 reverse primers for TCR Jbeta segments was used in the multiplex PCR. Not all clones reach the TCRdb copy of this immuneACCESS table, which keeps in-frame sequences only. Checked studies attribute under half of the gap to unresolved V genes and leave the rest unexplained. The sample table shows roughly 98,000 clones, and under 85% are seen once. Clones ranked in the top ten supply about 2% of the sample. Sequenced input: PBMCs. These TCRs come from a man aged 35-49 years in good health and CMV-seronegative.

The chain uses TRBV5-4 and TRBJ2-2; 10 positions agree with TRBD2. The CDR3 loop spans 16 amino acids. Germline V gene lookup returns CDR1 SGHNT and CDR2 YYREEE (reference sequence). The V gene end was trimmed by 4 bases and the J gene end by 3 bases; junction bases not matched to a gene: 6. The CDR3 bases are TGTGCCAGCAGCGGGAGCGGGAGGGGATACACCGGGGAGCTGTTTTTT. It codes for CASSGSGRGYTGELFF.

The chain employs TRBV7-8 and TRBJ2-2; 10 nucleotides align to TRBD2. The CDR3 runs to 14 residues. Germline V lookup: CDR1 SGHVS, CDR2 FQNEAQ. The CDR3 bases are TGTGCAAGTGGAGCTAGCGGGAGCGCCGGGGAGCTGTTTTTT. Translated, it gives CASGASGSAGELFF.

As regards this clone: One junction end disagrees with the germline gene, perhaps due to a read error. The chain has TRBV7-9 and TRBJ2-1; 7 bases fit TRBD2. This CDR3 contains 16 residues. Germline V CDR1 and CDR2: SEHNR, FQNEAQ (reference sequence). DNA for the CDR3: TGTTCCAGCAGCTTAGGACTAGTGGGAAGGGCGGGGGAGCAGTTCTTC. It is translated as CSSSLGLVGRAGEQFF.

This chain joins TRBV6-5 and TRBJ1-2; D is undetermined. Trimming took 7 bases from V and 11 from J, leaving 8 bases between them. The CDR3 totals 9 residues. In germline, CDR1 is MNHEY, CDR2 SVGAGI. CDR3 in amino acids: CASTHIYTF. The CDR3 coding sequence is TGTGCCAGCACCCACATTTACACCTTC.

Only a few counts were recorded for this clone. This chain joins TRBV4-3 and TRBJ1-1; D remains ambiguous. V lost 0 bases and J lost 3, with 8 bases in between. Germline V gene data show CDR1 as LGHNA and CDR2 as YSLEER. This CDR3 region has 14 residues. CDR3 sequence reads: CASSQDGRDTEAFF. The CDR3 nucleotides read TGCGCCAGCAGCCAAGATGGGAGGGACACTGAAGCTTTCTTT.

The gene calls are TRBV18 and TRBJ2-3, with D tentatively TRBD2 (7 bases). CDR1 KGHSH and CDR2 LQKENI come from the germline V gene. The CDR3 is 15 residues long. Trimming stripped 4 bases from V and 2 bases from J, with 13 bases between. CDR3 in DNA: TGTGCCAGCTCACGGGGCGGGGGCTACACAGATACGCAGTATTTT. Its protein product is CASSRGGGYTDTQYF.

CDR3 amino acids: CASEPRAGPSYNEQFF. The CDR3 coding sequence is TGTGCCAGTGAACCCAGAGCAGGGCCTTCCTACAATGAGCAGTTCTTC. This chain uses TRBV25-1 with TRBJ2-1, with D possibly TRBD1 on 5 matching bases. This CDR3 spans 16 amino acids. Deletions cut 9 bases from V and 1 base from J, with 19 bases between. The germline CDR1 and CDR2 sequences are MGHDK and SYGVNS.

This clone occurred a few times. This sequence joins TRBV7-3 and TRBJ2-7; the D gene is possibly TRBD2 (6 bases). V lost 2 bases, J lost 2 bases, and 16 bases lay in between. Germline loops: CDR1 SGHTA, CDR2 FQGTGA. This CDR3 has 16 residues. The CDR3 DNA reads as TGTGCCAGCAGCTTAGCCTGGGAGGTTAGGACCTACGAGCAGTACTTC. The encoded protein is CASSLAWEVRTYEQYF.

This chain connects TRBV19 to TRBJ2-1; 9 bases align to TRBD1. The CDR3 sequence is 16 residues long. V lost 5 bases to trimming and J lost 5 bases; unmatched junction nucleotides: 10. Germline V lookup: CDR1 LNHDA, CDR2 SQIVND (reference sequence). Written as DNA, the CDR3 is TGTGCCAGTAGTCTACAGGACAGGGGAGTTGACAATGAGCAGTTCTTC. It encodes CASSLQDRGVDNEQFF.